The 12 T cell receptor beta chains below all came from one sample that was sequenced in a study of CD8 T cells in ankylosing spondylitis. TCRdb redid the calling of the 5' RACE reads with MiXCR, one entry per CDR3 protein. This sample has roughly 86,000 distinct CDR3 sequences, with about 9% found just once. The sequenced sample consisted of blood, either unsorted or a sorted T cell fraction (not recorded which). The receptors were sampled from a male donor with ankylosing spondylitis or in good health (not recorded which).

This clonotype was seen a few times. The chain has TRBV29-1 and TRBJ2-1; D gene uncertain. Germline V CDR1 and CDR2: SQVTM, ANQGSEA. The CDR3 has 11 amino acids. The V end was cut by 1 base, the J end by 8 bases, with 6 bases between. CDR3 DNA sequence: TGCAGCGTTGAAGGTTTGGATGAGCAGTTCTTC. Translated: CSVEGLDEQFF.

At least ten counts were recorded for this clonotype. The chain couples TRBV20-1 to TRBJ2-5; 11 bases match TRBD1. Germline V gene sequence: CDR1 DFQATT, CDR2 SNEGSKA (reference sequence). The CDR3 runs 14 residues. The ends lost 3 bases at V and 4 bases at J; junction bases unmatched: 4. The CDR3 sequence is CSASGQGALETQYF. The DNA for the CDR3 is TGCAGTGCTAGCGGACAGGGGGCCTTAGAGACCCAGTACTTC.

Many counts were recorded for this clonotype. The V and J genes are TRBV6-1 and TRBJ1-2; tentatively, D is TRBD1 (6 bases). This CDR3 has 12 amino acids. CDR1 is MNHNS and CDR2 is SASEGT in the germline V gene. Trimming removed 6 bases from V and 8 bases from J, with 13 bases in between. The CDR3 reads CASRGGRKGYTF. CDR3 coding DNA: TGTGCCAGCAGAGGGGGGCGAAAGGGCTACACCTTC.

In this sample, this clonotype turned up many times. The chain has TRBV7-3 and TRBJ2-1; 8 positions agree with TRBD2. CDR3 length: 14 amino acids. Unmatched junction bases numbered 4, after V lost 4 bases and J lost 5 bases. From germline, CDR1 is SGHTA and CDR2 FQGTGA. CDR3 protein: CASSSSGGNNEQFF. CDR3 coding DNA: TGTGCCAGCAGCTCGAGCGGGGGAAACAATGAGCAGTTCTTC.

This clonotype was recorded at least ten times. This chain links TRBV29-1 with TRBJ2-1; D gene ambiguous. From germline, CDR1 is SQVTM and CDR2 ANQGSEA. The CDR3 extends over 12 amino acids. Trimming took 4 bases from V and 3 from J, leaving 7 bases between them. The DNA of the CDR3 is TGCAGCGTTGTGACCGTCTACAATGAGCAGTTCTTC. As protein: CSVVTVYNEQFF.

This clonotype was seen a handful of times. V usage is TRBV29-1 and J usage is TRBJ2-7, with TRBD2 identical over 8 bases. V lost 4 bases and J lost 2; bases outside the gene matches: 4. The CDR3 has 13 residues. Germline values: CDR1 SQVTM, CDR2 ANQGSEA. The CDR3 nucleotides are TGCAGCGTTGTGGCGGGGGGTCCCTACGAGCAGTACTTC. Translating it yields CSVVAGGPYEQYF.

This clonotype was picked up many times. The V gene is TRBV6-1, the J gene TRBJ2-3, with no clear D. V dropped 8 bases and J dropped 4 bases, with 13 bases sitting between them. CDR1 MNHNS and CDR2 SASEGT come from the germline V gene. This CDR3 has 13 residues. CDR3 amino acids: CASQRVVADTQYF. The CDR3, as DNA: TGTGCCAGCCAAAGAGTGGTGGCAGATACGCAGTATTTT.

This clonotype was seen many times. V usage is TRBV28 and J usage is TRBJ1-2; D is unresolved. The CDR3 sequence is 14 residues long. V was trimmed by 3 bases and J by 0 bases, leaving 8 bases between them. Germline loops: CDR1 MDHEN, CDR2 SYDVKM. The CDR3 sequence: CASSFGFPNYGYTF. In DNA form, the CDR3 reads TGTGCCAGCAGTTTTGGCTTTCCTAACTATGGCTACACCTTC.

This clonotype was observed at least ten times. The rearrangement links TRBV28 to TRBJ2-7, with D maybe TRBD1 (6 bases). This CDR3 comprises 14 residues. In germline, CDR1 is MDHEN, CDR2 SYDVKM. Trimming shortened V by 5 bases and J by 4 bases, and 15 bases separated the two germline ends. DNA for the CDR3: TGTGCCAGCAGTGGGTGGACAGCGACTTACGAGCAGTACTTC. Translated, it gives CASSGWTATYEQYF.

The table lists this clonotype with many counts. V and J are TRBV11-2 and TRBJ2-3; D gene ambiguous. The CDR3 consists of 14 residues. Between the trimmed V and J ends, which lost 6 bases and 4 bases, there was a span of 14 bases. Looked up from germline, CDR1 is SGHAT and CDR2 is FQNNGV. This chain's CDR3 is CASSRLGVSDTQYF. The CDR3 DNA follows: TGTGCCAGCAGTCGCCTTGGCGTTTCAGATACGCAGTATTTT.

The CDR3 DNA reads TGTGCCAGCAGCCCAGCGCGGGGCACAGATACGCAGTATTTT. Its protein product is CASSPARGTDTQYF. This chain links TRBV7-9 with TRBJ2-3; D might be TRBD2 (5 bases). CDR1 SEHNR and CDR2 FQNEAQ come from the germline V gene (reference sequence). Trimming took 5 bases from V and 1 from J, leaving 10 bases between them. The CDR3 spans 14 residues.

At least ten counts were recorded for this clonotype. The V and J genes are TRBV5-6 and TRBJ1-2; D unresolved. Germline V gives CDR1 SGHDT, CDR2 YYEEEE. The ends were cut back, 4 bases at V and 4 bases at J, with 8 bases in the middle. The CDR3 length is 12 residues. In DNA form, the CDR3 reads TGTGCCAGCAGCCTGCGGAGCTATGGCTACACCTTC. This sequence encodes CASSLRSYGYTF. The full variable domain, completed using reference TRBV5-6 and TRBJ1-2, is DAGVTQSPTHLIKTRGQQVTLRCSPKSGHDTVSWYQQALGQGPQFIFQYYEEEERQRGNFPDRFSGHQFPNYSSELNVNALLLGDSALYLCASSLRSYGYTFGSGTRLTVV.